The rows below give T cell receptor beta chains drawn from one sample of a study of human T cells and chemical hapten exposure. MiXCR, applied by TCRdb to the RACE reads, yields one record per CDR3 protein. The sample records tens of thousands of distinct CDR3 sequences, about 8.6% being singletons. Sequences were obtained from whole blood. The origin of the receptors is a female donor in good health. Some clones in this sample may be carry-over from other donors' samples. CDR3s include the opening cysteine and the closing phenylalanine or tryptophan. The order of the fields is J gene, D gene, V gene, clone size, CDR3 DNA, CDR3 protein. The D gene is left open where the match is weak. Rows may omit the clone size; those that give it use once, few, many or a size class.

TRBJ1-4	TRBD1	TRBV12-3/TRBV12-4	many	TGTGCCAGCAGTTCACGACAGGGACAGGCTAATGAAAAACTGTTTTTT	CASSSRQGQANEKLFF
TRBJ2-4	-	TRBV7-2	-	TGTGCCAGCAGCCTACGTTTGGACATAGGAAAAAACATTCAGTACTTC	CASSLRLDIGKNIQYF
TRBJ2-3	TRBD2	TRBV2	many	TGTGCCAGCAGTTCTCCGCCAGGACTAGCGGCCACAGATACGCAGTATTTT	CASSSPPGLAATDTQYF
TRBJ2-1	-	TRBV4-1	many	TGCGCCAGCAGCCCCGAGTCGAGTAATGAGCAGTTCTTC	CASSPESSNEQFF
TRBJ2-5	-	TRBV7-2	-	TGTGCCAGCAGCTTAACCTCTACGTACCAAGAGACCCAGTACTTC	CASSLTSTYQETQYF
TRBJ2-7	TRBD2	TRBV20-1	many	TGCAGTGCTGCCCCCGGGACTAGAACCGAGCAGTACTTC	CSAAPGTRTEQYF
TRBJ1-5	TRBD1	TRBV6-2/TRBV6-3	-	TGTGCCAGCAGCGGGACAGAGAATCAGCCCCAGCATTTT	CASSGTENQPQHF
TRBJ2-3	-	TRBV5-4	-	TGTGCCAGCAGCTTGGATTATGGAGGGTTCACAGATACGCAGTATTTT	CASSLDYGGFTDTQYF
TRBJ2-1	TRBD2	TRBV6-1	few	TGTGCCAGCAGTGAAGAGGCGGGGGGAGGGAATGAGCAGTTCTTC	CASSEEAGGGNEQFF
TRBJ2-3	TRBD1	TRBV6-1	few	TGTGCCAGCAGTGCATCAGGGGGTCGCACAGATACGCAGTATTTT	CASSASGGRTDTQYF
TRBJ2-7	TRBD2	TRBV28	many	TGTGCCAGCAGTTTATCCGGGGGGTCCTACGAGCAGTACTTC	CASSLSGGSYEQYF
TRBJ2-7	TRBD1	TRBV28	many	TGTGCCAGCAGCAGCGACAGGGGCTACGAGCAGTACTTC	CASSSDRGYEQYF
TRBJ2-4	-	TRBV4-1	-	TGCGCCAGCAGCCAAGAACCGGGAACGGACATTCAGTACTTC	CASSQEPGTDIQYF
TRBJ2-3	-	TRBV2	-	TGTGCCAGCAGTGAAATAGCGGTGCTTACTAGCACAGATACGCAGTATTTT	CASSEIAVLTSTDTQYF
TRBJ1-1	-	TRBV3-1	many	TGTGCCAGCAGCCAAGAGGGCGGGGCTGAAGCTTTCTTT	CASSQEGGAEAFF
TRBJ1-1	-	TRBV7-9	-	TGTGCCAGCAGCCGGGTCAGCGGGGAAGCTTTCTTT	CASSRVSGEAFF